The present TCR beta chain was sequenced within a study of blood T cells in healthy people across ages (dated by TCRdb to 2014 to 2015). Context from the whole study: In model experiments, template switching captured about one uniquely barcoded TCR beta cDNA molecule for every two T cells. Using deep sequencing normalized with unique cDNA molecular identifiers, the study measured how TCR beta repertoire diversity changes with age. The donors were divided into four age groups: young (average about 15 years), middle-aged (approximately 41), aged (62) and long-lived (roughly 82). Donors of different ages were randomly distributed across sequencing lanes to avoid experimental bias. Using the same blood draw, the study looked at two additional independent replicas of 1 million unique cDNA reads for two donors, one aged 18 to 30 and the other aged 80 or older.

The cysteine opens and the phenylalanine closes a CDR3 of 14 amino acids. Solely the CDR3 DNA is kept, with 42 bases framed from the first base. V trim: 6 bases; J trim: 5 bases; unmatched bases: 9. Points the paper makes about the study in general: Estimates of total diversity from one million sequenced T cells were regarded as lower bounds and underestimates. Compared with the aged group, the long-lived group had more naive CD4+ T cells, fewer expanded clones and increased TCR diversity, a pattern suggesting age selection. Conclusive comparison of naive and antigen-experienced compartments was prevented by the profiling of bulk unsorted PBMCs. Donor CMV infection status was unknown, potentially confounding age-related changes in expanded clonotypes. There was a strong correlation between observed TCR beta diversity and the percentage of naive T cells measured by flow cytometry. Observed TCR beta diversity per million T cells fell roughly linearly with age, and a significant reduction was already apparent by age roughly 40.

A few counts support this clonotype. This clone's antigen is unknown. Base qualities are not provided; no much larger clone lies one nucleotide away. Donors were 35 to 40 systemically healthy Caucasian individuals from Russia aged roughly 6 to 95 years. About 9.6 milliliters of peripheral blood were collected from each donor into EDTA-treated Vacutainer tubes. PBMCs were isolated by Ficoll-Paque density-gradient centrifugation, with at least 6.5 million obtained per sample. Total RNA was extracted from PBMCs with Trizol reagent, with at least 5.5 micrograms obtained per sample. Naive CD45RAhigh/CD27high T cell percentages were measured by flow cytometry on a PBMC aliquot from every donor. Library method: 5' RACE. For sequencing, an Illumina HiSeq 2500 was employed. A second PCR of about 7 to 12 cycles was performed with a sample-barcoded 5' primer and a J-beta primer mix. Each TCR beta cDNA molecule received a unique molecular identifier from a template-switch 5' adaptor carrying 12 random nucleotides. Each sample yielded at least 2.5 million CDR3-containing paired-end reads. All of the RNA was converted into first-strand cDNA using the Mint cDNA synthesis kit, with a TRBC-specific oligonucleotide serving as the primer. Following uracil-DNA glycosylase treatment, a first 18-cycle PCR with universal primers M1SS and BC2_uni_R was performed on all cDNA. Under the source paper's analysis protocol: Normalization of each sample was performed by random selection of 1 million high-quality reads, each carrying a distinct molecular identifier. Reads with shared molecular identifiers were discarded instead of being binned into consensus sequences. MiTCR, set to a Q25 quality threshold and the strictest error-elimination algorithm, was used for CDR3 identification, clonotype clustering and error correction. A nonparametric unseen species model using Euler transformation provided a lower-bound estimate of total TCR beta diversity. The public reads were quality trimmed at Q25 with fastp and then assembled into clones with MiXCR by TCRdb, keeping productive beta chains. Each CDR3 protein appears once, grouped with its most common genes and DNA. TCRdb's processing, not the authors', yielded these V and J calls. The sample table holds roughly 1,700,000 distinct CDR3 sequences, of which under 30% were seen once. The ten largest clonotypes hold less than 9.5% of the sample.

Here the chain combines TRBV12-3 or TRBV12-4 and TRBJ1-1; 7 nucleotides in the junction match TRBD1. Sequenced sample: blood. The TCR sequence derives from a woman in her 30s in good health. CDR3 reads: CASSTQGVRTEAFF. The nucleotide sequence reads as follows: TGTGCCAGCAGCACCCAGGGGGTCAGGACTGAAGCTTTCTTT.